The present TCR beta chain was sequenced within a study of graft-versus-host responses after intestinal transplantation. Study-wide background: All recipients were given anti-thymocyte globulin induction, and tacrolimus and steroids were then administered for approximately 3 years. Study findings and constraints: Early post-transplant HvG declines were associated with peak circulating GvH clone levels.

Germline V gives CDR1 SQVTM, CDR2 ANQGSEA. The CDR3 has 12 amino acids. J was trimmed by 4 bases and V by 4 bases; bases with no gene match: 3. Profiling relied on immunoSEQ multiplex PCR, and the TCRdb table lists in-frame clones only, not all of them. The sample has about 19,000 clones, about 89% seen once. As regards this clone: Antigen unknown.

Specimen: bone marrow, collected 120 to 130 days after transplant. The clonotype was recovered from a human patient who received an intestinal transplant, so some T cells may come from the graft donor. The V gene is TRBV29-1, the J gene TRBJ2-5; 7 positions agree with TRBD2. Here the CDR3 reads CSVVGGRETQYF. The CDR3 bases are TGCAGCGTTGTCGGGGGGAGAGAGACCCAGTACTTC.